The rows below give T cell receptor beta chains drawn from one sample of a study of blood T cells in healthy people across ages. MiXCR was run by TCRdb on the 5' RACE reads, yielding one entry per CDR3 protein. The sample includes 890,000 or so distinct CDR3 sequences, about 62% of them seen just once. The sequencing input was blood. Source of these receptors: a man aged 25 to 45 in good health. Each CDR3 is given with its conserved first and last residue. Fields, in order: D gene, clone size, J gene, V gene, CDR3 protein, CDR3 DNA. A D gene is named only where the DNA matches it firmly. Size is stated for part of the rows, as once, few or many counts, or as a class when the clone is expanded.

d_gene: -
abundance: few
j_gene: TRBJ2-4
v_gene: TRBV7-9
CDR3aa: CASSLSGLDQYF
CDR3nt: TGTGCCAGCAGCTTGTCCGGACTGGACCAGTACTTC

d_gene: TRBD1
abundance: -
j_gene: TRBJ2-7
v_gene: TRBV6-5
CDR3aa: CASSITGGYTYEQYF
CDR3nt: TGTGCCAGCAGTATAACAGGGGGCTACACCTACGAGCAGTACTTC

d_gene: -
abundance: -
j_gene: TRBJ2-7
v_gene: TRBV20-1
CDR3aa: CSALTGSSEQYF
CDR3nt: TGCAGTGCCCTCACGGGGTCGAGCGAGCAGTACTTC

d_gene: -
abundance: -
j_gene: TRBJ2-1
v_gene: TRBV3-1
CDR3aa: CASSQWNYNEQFF
CDR3nt: TGTGCCAGCAGCCAATGGAACTACAATGAGCAGTTCTTC

d_gene: -
abundance: -
j_gene: TRBJ1-5
v_gene: TRBV20-1
CDR3aa: CSAYQGRVRNQPQHF
CDR3nt: TGCAGTGCGTATCAAGGCCGGGTTCGGAATCAGCCCCAGCATTTT

d_gene: -
abundance: -
j_gene: TRBJ1-1
v_gene: TRBV30
CDR3aa: CAWARTEAFF
CDR3nt: TGTGCCTGGGCGCGTACTGAAGCTTTCTTT

d_gene: TRBD1
abundance: -
j_gene: TRBJ2-7
v_gene: TRBV11-2
CDR3aa: CASSRGRAYEQYF
CDR3nt: TGTGCCAGCAGCAGGGGGCGAGCATACGAGCAGTACTTC

d_gene: -
abundance: -
j_gene: TRBJ1-6
v_gene: TRBV27
CDR3aa: CAGSSGGSPLHF
CDR3nt: TGTGCCGGCAGTTCCGGGGGTTCACCCCTCCACTTT

d_gene: -
abundance: -
j_gene: TRBJ2-7
v_gene: TRBV7-2
CDR3aa: CASTSNPRWGSYEQYF
CDR3nt: TGTGCCAGCACTTCTAACCCGCGGTGGGGATCCTACGAGCAGTACTTC

d_gene: -
abundance: -
j_gene: TRBJ2-3
v_gene: TRBV7-2
CDR3aa: CASSLRLGEQDTQYF
CDR3nt: TGTGCCAGCAGCTTGCGACTGGGAGAGCAAGATACGCAGTATTTT

d_gene: -
abundance: few
j_gene: TRBJ2-7
v_gene: TRBV7-9
CDR3aa: CASSPPSHHEQYF
CDR3nt: TGTGCCAGCAGCCCCCCTTCGCACCACGAGCAGTACTTC

d_gene: TRBD2
abundance: -
j_gene: TRBJ2-1
v_gene: TRBV5-1
CDR3aa: CASSNTEGTNPYNEQFF
CDR3nt: TGCGCCAGCAGTAATACTGAGGGGACTAATCCCTACAATGAGCAGTTCTTC

d_gene: TRBD1
abundance: -
j_gene: TRBJ1-2
v_gene: TRBV10-3
CDR3aa: CAISDRPDRVSGYTF
CDR3nt: TGTGCCATCAGTGACCGTCCGGACAGGGTATCTGGCTACACCTTC

d_gene: -
abundance: -
j_gene: TRBJ2-1
v_gene: TRBV6-8
CDR3aa: CASTPEPRQDYYNEQFF
CDR3nt: TGTGCCAGCACCCCGGAACCTAGACAGGATTACTACAATGAGCAGTTCTTC

d_gene: TRBD1
abundance: -
j_gene: TRBJ2-5
v_gene: TRBV6-2/TRBV6-3
CDR3aa: CASSWTGTGEETQYF
CDR3nt: TGTGCCAGCAGTTGGACCGGGACAGGGGAAGAGACCCAGTACTTC

d_gene: TRBD1
abundance: -
j_gene: TRBJ2-7
v_gene: TRBV7-9
CDR3aa: CASSSRRGQGWVGSSYEQYF
CDR3nt: TGTGCCAGCAGCTCCCGCAGGGGGCAGGGGTGGGTAGGAAGCTCCTACGAGCAGTACTTC

d_gene: -
abundance: -
j_gene: TRBJ2-7
v_gene: TRBV28
CDR3aa: CASSRSDYEQYF
CDR3nt: TGTGCCAGCAGCCGGTCAGACTACGAGCAGTACTTC

d_gene: -
abundance: -
j_gene: TRBJ1-4
v_gene: TRBV20-1
CDR3aa: CSAADGPNEKLFF
CDR3nt: TGCAGTGCCGCGGACGGGCCTAATGAAAAACTGTTTTTT

d_gene: -
abundance: -
j_gene: TRBJ2-1
v_gene: TRBV20-1
CDR3aa: CSAHSRGGPYNEQFF
CDR3nt: TGCAGTGCCCACTCCAGGGGAGGCCCCTACAATGAGCAGTTCTTC

d_gene: -
abundance: -
j_gene: TRBJ2-7
v_gene: TRBV5-1
CDR3aa: CASSLSQSGTLAHEQYF
CDR3nt: TGCGCCAGCAGCTTGTCCCAGTCCGGGACTCTAGCCCACGAGCAGTACTTC

d_gene: -
abundance: -
j_gene: TRBJ2-2
v_gene: TRBV19
CDR3aa: CASSITQTYAGELFF
CDR3nt: TGTGCCAGTAGTATAACTCAGACCTACGCCGGGGAGCTGTTTTTT

d_gene: TRBD1
abundance: -
j_gene: TRBJ2-7
v_gene: TRBV20-1
CDR3aa: CSANLGTGSAQYF
CDR3nt: TGCAGTGCGAACCTTGGGACAGGGAGTGCGCAGTACTTC

d_gene: TRBD1
abundance: -
j_gene: TRBJ1-2
v_gene: TRBV5-1
CDR3aa: CASSEGQGTGYTF
CDR3nt: TGCGCCAGCAGCGAGGGACAGGGGACCGGCTACACCTTC

d_gene: -
abundance: -
j_gene: TRBJ2-5
v_gene: TRBV6-5
CDR3aa: CASSYSATGVKTQYF
CDR3nt: TGTGCCAGCAGTTACTCCGCGACAGGCGTGAAGACCCAGTACTTC

d_gene: -
abundance: once
j_gene: TRBJ1-2
v_gene: TRBV30
CDR3aa: CAWSKGRDYGYTF
CDR3nt: TGTGCCTGGAGTAAGGGCCGGGACTATGGCTACACCTTC

d_gene: -
abundance: -
j_gene: TRBJ2-4
v_gene: TRBV5-1
CDR3aa: CASSLVEGRGNIQYF
CDR3nt: TGCGCCAGCAGCTTGGTTGAGGGTAGGGGAAACATTCAGTACTTC

d_gene: TRBD1
abundance: few
j_gene: TRBJ2-7
v_gene: TRBV27
CDR3aa: CASSRTGFNEQYF
CDR3nt: TGTGCCAGCAGTCGGACAGGGTTCAACGAGCAGTACTTC

d_gene: TRBD2
abundance: -
j_gene: TRBJ2-5
v_gene: TRBV20-1
CDR3aa: CSAPPSGETQYF
CDR3nt: TGCAGTGCTCCGCCTAGCGGAGAGACCCAGTACTTC

d_gene: TRBD2
abundance: many
j_gene: TRBJ2-3
v_gene: TRBV7-3
CDR3aa: CASSLMMRGGSTDTQYF
CDR3nt: TGTGCCAGCAGCTTAATGATGCGGGGGGGAAGCACAGATACGCAGTATTTT

d_gene: -
abundance: -
j_gene: TRBJ2-2
v_gene: TRBV9
CDR3aa: CASSRLGQPNTGELFF
CDR3nt: TGTGCCAGCAGCCGGCTGGGACAACCGAACACCGGGGAGCTGTTTTTT

d_gene: TRBD1
abundance: -
j_gene: TRBJ1-4
v_gene: TRBV5-5
CDR3aa: CASSLAAKGALREKLFF
CDR3nt: TGTGCCAGCAGCTTGGCGGCCAAGGGGGCGCTTAGGGAAAAACTGTTTTTT

d_gene: -
abundance: -
j_gene: TRBJ2-1
v_gene: TRBV2
CDR3aa: CASSLFRGLGNEQFF
CDR3nt: TGTGCCAGCAGCCTCTTCCGGGGGCTGGGGAATGAGCAGTTCTTC

d_gene: -
abundance: -
j_gene: TRBJ2-6
v_gene: TRBV6-5
CDR3aa: CASSYWTTEFSGANVLTF
CDR3nt: TGTGCCAGCAGTTATTGGACGACAGAGTTCTCTGGGGCCAACGTCCTGACTTTC

d_gene: -
abundance: -
j_gene: TRBJ2-7
v_gene: TRBV15
CDR3aa: CATSSRGGSYEQYF
CDR3nt: TGTGCCACCAGCAGCAGGGGGGGATCCTACGAGCAGTACTTC

d_gene: -
abundance: -
j_gene: TRBJ2-1
v_gene: TRBV13
CDR3aa: CASSQRYEQFF
CDR3nt: TGTGCCAGCAGCCAAAGATATGAGCAGTTCTTC

d_gene: TRBD1
abundance: -
j_gene: TRBJ2-5
v_gene: TRBV20-1
CDR3aa: CSASPGQGRETQYF
CDR3nt: TGCAGTGCTTCGCCGGGACAGGGAAGAGAGACCCAGTACTTC

d_gene: -
abundance: -
j_gene: TRBJ1-5
v_gene: TRBV2
CDR3aa: CASSTTQGTVQPQHF
CDR3nt: TGTGCCAGCAGTACTACTCAGGGGACGGTTCAGCCCCAGCATTTT

d_gene: -
abundance: -
j_gene: TRBJ2-7
v_gene: TRBV20-1
CDR3aa: CSARPLSGLTYEQYF
CDR3nt: TGCAGTGCTAGGCCACTATCAGGGCTAACCTACGAGCAGTACTTC

d_gene: TRBD2
abundance: -
j_gene: TRBJ2-5
v_gene: TRBV20-1
CDR3aa: CSALPPTSGGPQETQYF
CDR3nt: TGCAGTGCCCTACCCCCGACTAGCGGGGGGCCCCAGGAGACCCAGTACTTC

d_gene: -
abundance: -
j_gene: TRBJ1-1
v_gene: TRBV6-4
CDR3aa: CASSDGPNTEAFF
CDR3nt: TGTGCCAGCAGTGACGGTCCGAACACTGAAGCTTTCTTT

d_gene: TRBD1
abundance: many
j_gene: TRBJ1-6
v_gene: TRBV20-1
CDR3aa: CSASTGQGSSPLHF
CDR3nt: TGCAGTGCTAGTACTGGACAGGGCAGTTCACCCCTCCACTTT

d_gene: -
abundance: -
j_gene: TRBJ2-7
v_gene: TRBV29-1
CDR3aa: CSVRKMNEQYF
CDR3nt: TGCAGCGTCCGCAAGATGAACGAGCAGTACTTC

d_gene: -
abundance: -
j_gene: TRBJ1-2
v_gene: TRBV6-6
CDR3aa: CASSYSSRGPGYTF
CDR3nt: TGTGCCAGCAGTTACTCGTCGCGGGGTCCAGGCTACACCTTC

d_gene: TRBD2
abundance: -
j_gene: TRBJ2-1
v_gene: TRBV6-2/TRBV6-3
CDR3aa: CASKGLAAYNEQFF
CDR3nt: TGTGCCAGCAAGGGACTAGCGGCCTACAATGAGCAGTTCTTC

d_gene: -
abundance: -
j_gene: TRBJ1-5
v_gene: TRBV12-3/TRBV12-4
CDR3aa: CASSRWGVGADQPQHF
CDR3nt: TGTGCCAGCAGTCGTTGGGGCGTGGGGGCTGATCAGCCCCAGCATTTT

d_gene: TRBD2
abundance: -
j_gene: TRBJ2-1
v_gene: TRBV12-3/TRBV12-4
CDR3aa: CASSPYRIAGGYNEQFF
CDR3nt: TGTGCCAGCAGTCCCTATCGGATAGCGGGGGGGTACAATGAGCAGTTCTTC

d_gene: -
abundance: -
j_gene: TRBJ1-1
v_gene: TRBV7-9
CDR3aa: CASSSILGGPVNTEAFF
CDR3nt: TGTGCCAGCAGCTCCATTTTAGGGGGACCAGTGAACACTGAAGCTTTCTTT

d_gene: -
abundance: -
j_gene: TRBJ2-1
v_gene: TRBV6-5
CDR3aa: CASRNSYNEQFF
CDR3nt: TGTGCCAGCAGGAACTCCTACAATGAGCAGTTCTTC

d_gene: TRBD2
abundance: -
j_gene: TRBJ2-3
v_gene: TRBV7-2
CDR3aa: CASSRTSGGFTDTQYF
CDR3nt: TGTGCCAGCAGCAGGACTAGCGGGGGTTTCACAGATACGCAGTATTTT

d_gene: -
abundance: -
j_gene: TRBJ1-2
v_gene: TRBV28
CDR3aa: CASSHGGYTF
CDR3nt: TGTGCCAGCAGTCATGGGGGCTACACCTTC

d_gene: -
abundance: -
j_gene: TRBJ2-5
v_gene: TRBV27
CDR3aa: CASRPLGTAKTQYF
CDR3nt: TGTGCCAGCAGACCCCTCGGGACGGCCAAGACCCAGTACTTC

d_gene: -
abundance: few
j_gene: TRBJ2-5
v_gene: TRBV6-2/TRBV6-3
CDR3aa: CASSYSKRTQETQYF
CDR3nt: TGTGCCAGCAGTTACTCGAAACGGACCCAAGAGACCCAGTACTTC

d_gene: -
abundance: -
j_gene: TRBJ2-3
v_gene: TRBV28
CDR3aa: CASSFYGTQYF
CDR3nt: TGTGCCAGCAGTTTTTATGGTACGCAGTATTTT

d_gene: -
abundance: -
j_gene: TRBJ1-5
v_gene: TRBV13
CDR3aa: CASSARGDQPQHF
CDR3nt: TGTGCCAGCAGCGCAAGGGGGGATCAGCCCCAGCATTTT

d_gene: TRBD1
abundance: -
j_gene: TRBJ2-7
v_gene: TRBV7-9
CDR3aa: CASSYQTGGPRRRYF
CDR3nt: TGTGCCAGCAGCTACCAAACAGGGGGCCCGCGACGGAGGTACTTC

d_gene: -
abundance: -
j_gene: TRBJ2-7
v_gene: TRBV5-1
CDR3aa: CASSLESGGVSYEQYF
CDR3nt: TGCGCCAGCAGCTTGGAGTCTGGGGGCGTCTCCTACGAGCAGTACTTC

d_gene: TRBD2
abundance: -
j_gene: TRBJ2-3
v_gene: TRBV6-1
CDR3aa: CASSEGLGTDTQYF
CDR3nt: TGTGCCAGCAGTGAGGGACTAGGAACAGATACGCAGTATTTT

d_gene: -
abundance: few
j_gene: TRBJ2-6
v_gene: TRBV27
CDR3aa: CASSLSQGANVLTF
CDR3nt: TGTGCCAGCAGTTTGTCGCAGGGAGCCAACGTCCTGACTTTC

d_gene: -
abundance: -
j_gene: TRBJ2-1
v_gene: TRBV5-1
CDR3aa: CASSFLPGRDYNEQFF
CDR3nt: TGCGCCAGCAGCTTCTTACCGGGACGAGACTACAATGAGCAGTTCTTC

d_gene: TRBD1
abundance: -
j_gene: TRBJ2-1
v_gene: TRBV20-1
CDR3aa: CSAKTGASEQFF
CDR3nt: TGCAGTGCCAAAACAGGGGCTTCTGAGCAGTTCTTC